A selection of T cell receptor beta chains follows, all from one sample in a study of blood T cells in healthy people across ages. One entry per CDR3 protein, called by TCRdb with MiXCR from the 5' RACE reads. The table records under 1,100,000 distinct CDR3 sequences, roughly 24% of them present only once. The data were also submitted as part of a second study, on T cells of mothers and their children.

The sample taken for sequencing was blood. These receptors were collected from a girl aged 2 to 10 in good health. The CDR3 runs from the conserved cysteine through the conserved F or W. Fields, in order: D gene, J gene, V gene, clone size, CDR3 DNA, CDR3 protein. D genes are given only for firm matches. The size of a clone is reported for some rows only, either as once, few or many, or as a class for expanded clones.

>TRBD1|TRBJ1-4|TRBV29-1|few
TGCAGCGCCGAGACAGGGGGCGTTGGAACTAATGAAAAACTGTTTTTT
CSAETGGVGTNEKLFF
>NA|TRBJ1-2|TRBV4-3|few
TGCGCCAGCAGCCAAGATCTGCAGGCCAGATATGGCTACACCTTC
CASSQDLQARYGYTF
>TRBD1|TRBJ1-2|TRBV7-2|NA
TGTGCCAGCAGCTCATTCTTCCGGGACAGGGATAAGGGCTATGGCTACACCTTC
CASSSFFRDRDKGYGYTF
>NA|TRBJ2-1|TRBV20-1|few
TGCAGTGCCTTACGAGGGGATGAGCAGTTCTTC
CSALRGDEQFF
>NA|TRBJ2-5|TRBV11-1|NA
TGTGCCAGCACCCCCGGACTGGCAACAGAGACCCAGTACTTC
CASTPGLATETQYF
>NA|TRBJ1-5|TRBV6-6|NA
TGTGCCAGCAGTTACTCTGAGCCACAGGGCAATCAGCCCCAGCATTTT
CASSYSEPQGNQPQHF
>NA|TRBJ2-1|TRBV19|NA
TGTGCCAGTAGCTCAGGAACACAGGGTCCCTACAATGGGCAGCTCTTC
CASSSGTQGPYNGQLF
>NA|TRBJ2-4|TRBV2|NA
TGTGCCAGCAGTGAAGCGGGAGGATTAAACATTCAGTACTTC
CASSEAGGLNIQYF
>NA|TRBJ2-1|TRBV20-1|many
TGCAGTGCTAGGGGGGTAGGGTTGGGAAATGAGCAGTTCTTC
CSARGVGLGNEQFF
>TRBD2|TRBJ2-4|TRBV7-2|few
TGTGCCAGCAGCTTAGAAGCGGGAGGCTTCGGAGTGGTTCAGTACTTC
CASSLEAGGFGVVQYF
>NA|TRBJ1-2|TRBV7-2|NA
TGTGCCAGCAGCTTACAGGACAGAGTACCTAACTATGGCTACACCTTC
CASSLQDRVPNYGYTF
>NA|TRBJ2-7|TRBV5-1|NA
TGCGCCAGCAGCTCCGATACATGGGACGAGCAGTACTTC
CASSSDTWDEQYF
>TRBD2|TRBJ2-5|TRBV15|NA
TGTGCCACTAGGACTAGCGGGGGGGAAGGCCAAGAGACCCAGTACTTC
CATRTSGGEGQETQYF
>NA|TRBJ2-1|TRBV4-3|few
TGCGCCAGCAGCCAAGATGTGGTTGGGGGCCGTAGAAATGAGCAGTTCTTC
CASSQDVVGGRRNEQFF
>NA|TRBJ2-3|TRBV7-2|NA
TGTGCCAGCAGCTCGGGGGTAGTTTGGGGGAGCACAGATACGCAGTATTTT
CASSSGVVWGSTDTQYF
>NA|TRBJ1-4|TRBV5-1|few
TGCGCCAGCAGCCAAACCGGGACCGCGTTTGAAAAACTGTTTTTT
CASSQTGTAFEKLFF
>NA|TRBJ1-5|TRBV12-3/TRBV12-4|few
TGTGCCAGCAGTTTAGGCCCCGGGCGGCAGCCCCAGCATTTT
CASSLGPGRQPQHF
>TRBD1|TRBJ2-5|TRBV7-2|few
TGTGCCAGCTTATGGGGACAGGAGACCCAGTACTTC
CASLWGQETQYF
>NA|TRBJ2-7|TRBV3-1|NA
TGTGCCAGCAGCCACGATATCTCCTACGAGCAGTACTTC
CASSHDISYEQYF
>NA|TRBJ2-5|TRBV20-1|few
TGCAGTGCGCTACTCCAGACCCAGTACTTC
CSALLQTQYF
>NA|TRBJ2-7|TRBV29-1|NA
TGCAGCGTCCTACAGATTGTACCGTCCTACGAGCAGTACTTC
CSVLQIVPSYEQYF
>NA|TRBJ2-3|TRBV2|NA
TGTGCCAGCAGTGAAGGAGTACAGAGCGGTGGGGCAACAGATACGCGGTATTTT
CASSEGVQSGGATDTRYF
>NA|TRBJ2-7|TRBV9|few
TGTGCCAGCAGCTTGGGGATTGAGGACGAGCAGTACTTC
CASSLGIEDEQYF
>TRBD1|TRBJ1-4|TRBV14|NA
TGTGCCAGCAGCCAAGACCGGGGACAGTTTAATGAAAAACTGTTTTTT
CASSQDRGQFNEKLFF
>NA|TRBJ1-2|TRBV28|few
TGTGCCAGCAGTGCTGGGGGCTTTAACTATGGCTACACCTTC
CASSAGGFNYGYTF
>NA|TRBJ2-7|TRBV28|few
TGTGCCAGCAGCCATTCGGGGCGCGTCGACGAGCAGTACTTC
CASSHSGRVDEQYF